A single sample is the source of the 30 T cell receptor beta chains below, sequenced in a study of blood T cells in healthy people across ages. With a J-beta primer mix and a sample-barcoded 5' primer, a second PCR ran about 6 to 11 cycles. Each CDR3 protein is one row after TCRdb ran MiXCR on the 5' RACE reads. Among around 800,000 distinct CDR3 sequences listed, about a quarter were seen once. The same data also contributed to another study, on T cells of mothers and their children.

Sequenced sample: blood. The receptors originated from a boy between 10 and 17 years old in good health.

On this clonotype: The junction departs from germline at one end; a sequencing error may be responsible. The gene calls are TRBV20-1 and TRBJ2-1; tentatively, D is TRBD1 or TRBD2 (5 bases each). Per germline, CDR1 DFQATT and CDR2 SNEGSKA (reference sequence). The CDR3 is made up of 11 amino acids. In nucleotides, the CDR3 is TGCAGTGCTAGAGGGCCTTCGGGGCCGATATTC. This gives the protein CSARGPSGPIF.

The chain employs TRBV4-2 and TRBJ2-7, with 7 nucleotides matching TRBD2. The CDR3 is 16 residues long. Unmatched junction bases numbered 8, after V lost 0 bases and J lost 3 bases. The V gene's germline CDR1 is LGHNA and CDR2 YNFKEQ. The DNA of the CDR3 is TGTGCCAGCAGCCAAGAAGGGAGGGGACTGAACTACGAGCAGTACTTC. Protein sequence: CASSQEGRGLNYEQYF.

This clonotype was observed a handful of times. The V and J genes are TRBV15 and TRBJ2-5, with a tentative D call TRBD1 (5 bases). The V end was cut by 5 bases, the J end by 4 bases, with 17 bases between. CDR3 size: 15 residues. Germline V gives CDR1 LNHNV, CDR2 YYDKDF (reference sequence). This chain's CDR3 is CATSHQGVGRETQYF. The CDR3 coding sequence is TGTGCCACCAGCCATCAGGGCGTCGGACGAGAGACCCAGTACTTC.

DNA for the CDR3: TGTGCCAGCAGCCTGCAACCCGGGGAGCTGTTTTTT. Protein product: CASSLQPGELFF. J is TRBJ2-2 and V is TRBV5-5; D unresolved. V gave up 4 bases and J gave up 6 bases, with 7 bases separating them. This CDR3 is built from 12 residues. Germline V CDR1 and CDR2: SGHKS, YYEKEE (reference sequence).

The chain is built from TRBV13 and TRBJ1-4; no clear D gene. The CDR3 has 14 residues. V lost 3 bases to trimming and J lost 3 bases, with 8 bases between them. Germline assignment: CDR1 PRHDT and CDR2 FYEKMQ (reference sequence). CDR3 bases: TGTGCCAGCAGCTTCACGGTATCTAATGAAAAACTGTTTTTT. Its protein is CASSFTVSNEKLFF. Filled out from reference TRBV13 and TRBJ1-4, the complete variable domain reads AAGVIQSPRHLIKEKRETATLKCYPIPRHDTVYWYQQGPGQDPQFLISFYEKMQSDKGSIPDRFSAQQFSDYHSELNMSSLELGDSALYFCASSFTVSNEKLFFGSGTQLSVL.

This clonotype appeared a single time. This sequence joins TRBV4-1 and TRBJ2-5, with 14 bases matching TRBD2. The CDR3 extends over 18 amino acids. J was trimmed by 0 bases and V by 3 bases; bases with no gene match: 6. Looked up from germline, CDR1 is MGHRA and CDR2 is YSYEKL. CDR3 amino acids: CASSQGLAGVLYQETQYF. As DNA, the CDR3 is TGCGCCAGCAGCCAGGGACTAGCGGGGGTACTGTACCAAGAGACCCAGTACTTC.

The V and J genes are TRBV20-1 and TRBJ1-1; no reliable D call. The germline CDR1 and CDR2 sequences are DFQATT and SNEGSKA (reference sequence). The V end lost 6 bases, the J end lost 0 bases, and 8 bases lay between the germline ends. The CDR3 has 12 amino acids. The CDR3 sequence is CSATTLNTEAFF. In DNA, the CDR3 is TGCAGTGCCACCACCTTGAACACTGAAGCTTTCTTT.

The chain couples TRBV18 to TRBJ2-7; 9 nucleotides line up with TRBD1. Germline V gives CDR1 KGHSH, CDR2 LQKENI. With V trimmed by 1 base and J by 5 bases, 3 bases remained unmatched. The CDR3 spans 14 residues. CDR3: CASSPLGQGHEQYF. CDR3 nucleotides: TGTGCCAGCTCACCACTGGGACAGGGACACGAGCAGTACTTC.

This clonotype occurred a few times. The rearrangement links TRBV6-5 to TRBJ1-2, with unresolved D. The CDR3 contains 13 residues. Trimming cost V 5 bases and J 7 bases, with 14 bases left between them. CDR1 MNHEY and CDR2 SVGAGI come from the germline V gene. The CDR3 sequence: CASSTLDGFGYTF. CDR3 sequence (DNA): TGTGCCAGCAGTACCCTGGACGGGTTTGGCTACACCTTC.

The sample holds a few counts of this clonotype. The gene calls are TRBV5-1 and TRBJ1-1; D is uncertain. The V gene's germline CDR1 is SGHRS and CDR2 YFSETQ. The V gene lost 0 bases and the J gene lost 1 base, with 7 bases spanning the gap. The CDR3 sequence is 14 residues long. The CDR3 protein is CASSLALQNTEAFF. The CDR3 DNA reads TGCGCCAGCAGCTTGGCCCTACAGAACACTGAAGCTTTCTTT. Complete variable domain (other parts from reference TRBV5-1 and TRBJ1-1): KAGVTQTPRYLIKTRGQQVTLSCSPISGHRSVSWYQQTPGQGLQFLFEYFSETQRNKGNFPGRFSGRQFSNSRSEMNVSTLELGDSALYLCASSLALQNTEAFFGQGTRLTVV.

The chain uses TRBV7-9 and TRBJ1-5; D not certain. The germline V and J ends were trimmed by 1 base and 4 bases, with 8 bases remaining between them. The CDR3 contains 14 residues. Germline V gene sequence: CDR1 SEHNR, CDR2 FQNEAQ (reference sequence). The CDR3, as DNA: TGTGCCAGCAGCTTAGTATTTTGGAATCAGCCCCAGCATTTT. This sequence encodes CASSLVFWNQPQHF.

This chain connects TRBV24-1 to TRBJ2-5, with TRBD2 as a possible D gene (5 bases). The V gene lost 2 bases and the J gene lost 4 bases, with 10 bases spanning the gap. CDR3 length: 14 amino acids. CDR1 is KGHDR and CDR2 is SFDVKD in the germline V gene. The CDR3 sequence is CATSDSTKPETQYF. The CDR3 bases are TGTGCCACCAGTGATTCGACTAAACCAGAGACCCAGTACTTC.

This clonotype was observed a handful of times. The J gene is TRBJ1-5, the V gene TRBV12-3 or TRBV12-4, with a weak D call TRBD1 (6 bases). This CDR3 is 14 amino acids long. With 6 bases removed from V and 2 bases from J, the gap between germline ends came to 11 bases. The CDR3 reads CASRQGRRNQPQHF. CDR3 DNA: TGTGCCAGCAGACAGGGCCGTCGCAATCAGCCCCAGCATTTT.

This sequence joins TRBV20-1 and TRBJ2-4, with a possible D match to TRBD2 (5 bases). The V gene lost 3 bases and the J gene lost 7 bases, with 13 bases spanning the gap. Germline CDR1 DFQATT, CDR2 SNEGSKA (reference sequence). This CDR3 has 13 residues. Written as DNA, the CDR3 is TGCAGTGCTAGTGAGAGGGTTTTGAACATTCAGTACTTC. Translating gives CSASERVLNIQYF.

The V gene is TRBV5-6, the J gene TRBJ2-7; D is uncertain. The better agreement between TRBJ2-5 and the DNA end casts doubt on the J call. The V gene's germline CDR1 is SGHDT and CDR2 YYEEEE. This CDR3 has 13 residues. The CDR3 reads CASSFQPQETQYF. DNA of the CDR3: TGTGCCAGCAGCTTCCAGCCCCAAGAGACCCAGTACTTC.

This clonotype was seen only a few times. The rearrangement uses TRBV28 and TRBJ1-5, with TRBD1 matching 10 bases. The germline V gene encodes CDR1 MDHEN and CDR2 SYDVKM. J was trimmed by 7 bases and V by 5 bases; bases with no gene match: 8. CDR3 length: 15 residues. The CDR3 DNA reads as TGTGCCAGCAGTATGCGGACAGGGGGAAGGCAGCCCCAGCATTTT. Amino acids: CASSMRTGGRQPQHF.

J is TRBJ2-1 and V is TRBV12-3 or TRBV12-4; 9 nucleotides align to TRBD1. Trimming removed 5 bases from V and 7 bases from J; junction bases left unmatched: 12. The CDR3 totals 16 residues. CDR3 region: CASSPIPGQGSNEQFF. CDR3 DNA sequence: TGTGCCAGCAGTCCAATCCCGGGACAGGGTTCAAATGAGCAGTTCTTC.

This clonotype was observed a few times. The rearrangement links TRBV2 to TRBJ1-4; 7 bases are shared with TRBD1. V dropped 1 base and J dropped 3; count of bases not matched to a gene: 2. This CDR3 has 15 amino acids. Germline V gives CDR1 SNHLY, CDR2 FYNNEI. The CDR3 DNA reads as TGTGCCAGCAGTGAAGGGGACAGCTCTAATGAAAAACTGTTTTTT. Translating it yields CASSEGDSSNEKLFF.

This chain links TRBV9 with TRBJ1-1; 7 bases agree with TRBD1. The CDR3 runs to 15 residues. CDR1 is SGDLS and CDR2 is YYNGEE in the germline V gene. With V trimmed by 3 bases and J by 1 base, 6 bases remained unmatched. CDR3 loop: CASSAGTVGNTEAFF. DNA of the CDR3: TGTGCCAGCAGCGCAGGGACAGTGGGGAACACTGAAGCTTTCTTT.

This clonotype was seen only a few times. V and J are TRBV29-1 and TRBJ1-1; no firm D call. CDR1 and CDR2 (germline): SQVTM, ANQGSEA. CDR3 length: 13 amino acids. The V and J ends lost 6 bases and 6 bases respectively, with 17 bases between them. CDR3 DNA: TGCAGCGTAAACGGGTTCCAGGAGTCTGAAGCTTTCTTT. This encodes CSVNGFQESEAFF.

J is TRBJ1-2 and V is TRBV7-3; D perhaps matches TRBD1 (5 bases). Germline loops: CDR1 SGHTA, CDR2 FQGTGA. V was cut by 5 bases and J by 6 bases, with 13 bases left in between. The length of the CDR3 is 13 residues. The CDR3 bases are TGTGCCAGCAGCCTAATCGGGGGAAATGGCTACACCTTC. Translating it yields CASSLIGGNGYTF.

The chain carries TRBV6-5 and TRBJ1-2; 7 bases are shared with TRBD1. Germline CDR1 MNHEY, CDR2 SVGAGI. This CDR3 has 13 amino acids. Trimming at V came to 11 bases and at J to 4 bases, leaving 10 bases not matched to a gene. CDR3 coding DNA: TGTGCCGTTTCAGGGGGGCTTCCCTATGGCTACACCTTC. Its translation: CAVSGGLPYGYTF.

The gene calls are TRBV9 and TRBJ2-1; D is perhaps TRBD1 (6 bases). Germline values: CDR1 SGDLS, CDR2 YYNGEE. The CDR3 runs to 15 residues. V gave up 1 base and J gave up 8 bases, with 16 bases separating them. CDR3 sequence: CASSVWYGGLDEQFF. The CDR3 DNA reads as TGTGCCAGCAGCGTATGGTATGGGGGCCTAGATGAGCAGTTCTTC.

The J gene is TRBJ2-5, the V gene TRBV29-1; a possible D gene is TRBD1 (7 bases). Germline V CDR1 and CDR2: SQVTM, ANQGSEA. There are 13 residues in the CDR3. With 4 bases removed from V and 2 bases from J, the gap between germline ends came to 11 bases. The CDR3 nucleotides read TGCAGCGTTGTTTCAGGGGGGCAAGAGACCCAGTACTTC. It encodes CSVVSGGQETQYF.

This chain connects TRBV28 to TRBJ2-3, with 8 positions matching TRBD2. The germline V gene has CDR1 MDHEN and CDR2 SYDVKM. The ends lost 6 bases at V and 5 bases at J; junction bases unmatched: 7. There are 14 residues in the CDR3. CDR3 sequence: CASRDGGARDTQYF. CDR3 nucleotides: TGTGCCAGCAGGGACGGGGGGGCAAGAGATACGCAGTATTTT.

The chain combines TRBV7-9 with TRBJ2-5; D is unclear. CDR3 size: 16 residues. Trimming removed 4 bases from V and 4 bases from J, with 19 bases in between. Germline V gene lookup returns CDR1 SEHNR and CDR2 FQNEAQ (reference sequence). CDR3 in amino acids: CASSSNEQQIGETQYF. The CDR3 DNA reads TGTGCCAGCAGCTCCAACGAACAACAGATCGGAGAGACCCAGTACTTC. The entire variable domain, with the rest obtained from reference TRBV7-9 and TRBJ2-5, is as follows: DTGVSQNPRHKITKRGQNVTFRCDPISEHNRLYWYRQTLGQGPEFLTYFQNEAQLEKSRLLSDRFSAERPKGSFSTLEIQRTEQGDSAMYLCASSSNEQQIGETQYFGPGTRLLVL.

The gene calls are TRBV12-3 or TRBV12-4 and TRBJ1-1; maybe TRBD1 (5 bases). V lost 7 bases and J lost 3, with 18 bases in between. This CDR3 region has 15 residues. In DNA, the CDR3 is TGTGCCAGCACTCGGTGGCAGGGTCGGGACACTGAAGCTTTCTTT. Protein sequence: CASTRWQGRDTEAFF.

This clonotype was found a few times. The chain uses TRBV20-1 and TRBJ2-3; D is unclear. The CDR3 length is 11 residues. Germline loops: CDR1 DFQATT, CDR2 SNEGSKA (reference sequence). The ends were cut back, 3 bases at V and 3 bases at J, with 4 bases in the middle. This CDR3 reads CSARETDTQYF. The CDR3 nucleotides are TGCAGTGCTAGGGAGACAGATACGCAGTATTTT.

This clonotype was observed a few times. The chain joins TRBV4-1 to TRBJ2-1, with 12 bases matching TRBD2. Per the germline V gene, CDR1 is MGHRA and CDR2 is YSYEKL. The J segment lost 8 bases and the V segment lost 3 bases, leaving 8 bases of the junction unmatched. This CDR3 is built from 16 residues. The CDR3 region is CASSHLRTSGADEQFF. The CDR3 nucleotides are TGCGCCAGCAGCCACCTCCGGACTAGCGGGGCGGATGAGCAGTTCTTC.

The chain is built from TRBV20-1 and TRBJ2-5; the match to TRBD2 covers 8 bases. V shed 6 bases, J shed 1 base, and the junction held 4 bases outside the gene matches. The CDR3 spans 13 residues. CDR1 and CDR2 (germline): DFQATT, SNEGSKA (reference sequence). As DNA, the CDR3 is TGCAGTGCCTATAGCGGGGCCCAAGAGACCCAGTACTTC. It yields the protein CSAYSGAQETQYF.